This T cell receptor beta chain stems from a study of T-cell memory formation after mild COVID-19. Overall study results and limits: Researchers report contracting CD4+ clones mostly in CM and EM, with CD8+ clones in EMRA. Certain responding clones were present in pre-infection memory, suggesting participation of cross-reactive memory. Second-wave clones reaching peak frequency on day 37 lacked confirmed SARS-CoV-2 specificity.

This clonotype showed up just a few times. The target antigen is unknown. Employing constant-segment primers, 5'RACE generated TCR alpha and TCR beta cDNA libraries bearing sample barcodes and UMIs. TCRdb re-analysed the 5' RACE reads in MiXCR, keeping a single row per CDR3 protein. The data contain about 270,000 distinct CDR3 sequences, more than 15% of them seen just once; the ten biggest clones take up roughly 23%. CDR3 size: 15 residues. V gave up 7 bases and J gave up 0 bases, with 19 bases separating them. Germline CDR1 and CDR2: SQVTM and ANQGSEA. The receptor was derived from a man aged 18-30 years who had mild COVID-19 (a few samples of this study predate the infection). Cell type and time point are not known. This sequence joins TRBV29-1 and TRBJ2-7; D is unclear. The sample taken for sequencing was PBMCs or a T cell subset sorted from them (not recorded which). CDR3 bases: TGCAGCGCCGCCGGGTGGAGCAGGACCTCCTACGAGCAGTACTTC. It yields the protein CSAAGWSRTSYEQYF.